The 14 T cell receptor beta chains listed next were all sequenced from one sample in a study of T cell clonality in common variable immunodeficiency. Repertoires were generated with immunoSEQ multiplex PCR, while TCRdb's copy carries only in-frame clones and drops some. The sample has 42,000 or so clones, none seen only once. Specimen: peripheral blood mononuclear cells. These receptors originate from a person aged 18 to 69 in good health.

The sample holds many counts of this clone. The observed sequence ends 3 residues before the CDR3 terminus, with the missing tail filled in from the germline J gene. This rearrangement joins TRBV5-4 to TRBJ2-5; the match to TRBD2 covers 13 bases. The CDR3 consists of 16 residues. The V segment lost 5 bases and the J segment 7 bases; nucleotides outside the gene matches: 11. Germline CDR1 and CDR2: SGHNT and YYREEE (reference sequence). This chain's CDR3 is CASSSQTSGRAGTQYF. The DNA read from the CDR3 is TGTGCCAGCAGTTCCCAAACTAGCGGGAGGGCCGGGACC. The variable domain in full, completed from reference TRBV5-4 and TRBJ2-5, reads ETGVTQSPTHLIKTRGQQVTLRCSSQSGHNTVSWYQQALGQGPQFIFQYYREEENGRGNFPPRFSGLQFPNYSSELNVNALELDDSALYLCASSSQTSGRAGTQYFGPGTRLLVL.

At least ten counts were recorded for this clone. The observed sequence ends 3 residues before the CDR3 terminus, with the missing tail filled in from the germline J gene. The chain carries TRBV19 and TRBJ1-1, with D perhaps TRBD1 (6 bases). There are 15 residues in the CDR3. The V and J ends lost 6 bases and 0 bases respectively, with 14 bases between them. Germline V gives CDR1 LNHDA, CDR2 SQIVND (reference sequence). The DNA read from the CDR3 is TGTGCCAGTAGGCCCAAAGGACAGTTGAACACTGAA. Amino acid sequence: CASRPKGQLNTE. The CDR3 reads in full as CASRPKGQLNTEAFF. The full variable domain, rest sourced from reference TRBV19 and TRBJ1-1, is DGGITQSPKYLFRKEGQNVTLSCEQNLNHDAMYWYRQDPGQGLRLIYYSQIVNDFQKGDIAEGYSVSREKKESFPLTVTSAQKNPTAFYLCASRPKGQLNTEAFFGQGTRLTVV.

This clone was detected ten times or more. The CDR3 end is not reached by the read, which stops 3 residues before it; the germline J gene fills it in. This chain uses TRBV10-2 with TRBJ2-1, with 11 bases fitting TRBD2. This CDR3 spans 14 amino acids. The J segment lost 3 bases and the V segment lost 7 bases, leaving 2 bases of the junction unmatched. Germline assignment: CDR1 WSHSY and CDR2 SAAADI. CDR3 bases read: TGCGCCAGCATTGGACTAGCGGGCTACAATGAG. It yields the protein CASIGLAGYNE. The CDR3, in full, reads CASIGLAGYNEQFF.

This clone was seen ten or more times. Partial CDR3 DNA: TGCGCCAGGAACAGACTAGCGGGAGTCCACGAC. This translates into CARNRLAGVHD. The CDR3 in its entirety is CARNRLAGVHDYTF. J is TRBJ1-2 and V is TRBV23-1; D is unresolved. From the germline J gene comes the end of the CDR3, since the read stops 3 residues before it. TRBV23-1 has ORF status, its function being uncertain. CDR3 length equals 14 residues.

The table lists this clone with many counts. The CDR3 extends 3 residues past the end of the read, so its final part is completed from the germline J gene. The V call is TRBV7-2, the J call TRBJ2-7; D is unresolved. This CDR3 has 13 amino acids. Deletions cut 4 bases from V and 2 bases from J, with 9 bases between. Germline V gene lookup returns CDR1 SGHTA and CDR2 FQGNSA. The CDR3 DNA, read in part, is TGTGCCAGCAGCTCAACGAAGGCCTACGAG. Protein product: CASSSTKAYE. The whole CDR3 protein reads CASSSTKAYEQYF.

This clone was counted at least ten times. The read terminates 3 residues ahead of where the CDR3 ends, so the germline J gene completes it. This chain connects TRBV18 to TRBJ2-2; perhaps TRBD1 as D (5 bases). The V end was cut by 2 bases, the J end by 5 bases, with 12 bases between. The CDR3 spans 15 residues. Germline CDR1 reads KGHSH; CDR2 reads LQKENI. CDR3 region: CASSPTQGSTGELFF. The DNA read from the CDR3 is TGTGCCAGCTCACCAACCCAGGGAAGTACCGGGGAG.

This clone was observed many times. CDR3 DNA (partial): TGTGCCAGCTCACCACTGGGGGCTTTAGCGGGAGCGGCCAATGAG. Its protein is CASSPLGALAGAANE. The whole CDR3 region reads CASSPLGALAGAANEQFF. The chain employs TRBV18 and TRBJ2-1; 9 bases fit TRBD2. The read falls 3 residues short of the CDR3 end, and the missing part is taken from the germline J gene. V gave up 1 base and J gave up 6 bases; unmatched junction bases: 13. In germline, CDR1 is KGHSH, CDR2 LQKENI. The CDR3 has 18 residues.

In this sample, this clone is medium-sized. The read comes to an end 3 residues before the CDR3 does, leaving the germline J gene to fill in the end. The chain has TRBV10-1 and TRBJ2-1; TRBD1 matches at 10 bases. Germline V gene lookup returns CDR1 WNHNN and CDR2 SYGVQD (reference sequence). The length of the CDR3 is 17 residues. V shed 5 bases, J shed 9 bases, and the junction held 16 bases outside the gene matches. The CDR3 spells CASSSLPGQGSNSEQFF. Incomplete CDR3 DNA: TGCGCCAGCAGTTCGCTTCCGGGACAGGGGTCCAACAGTGAG.

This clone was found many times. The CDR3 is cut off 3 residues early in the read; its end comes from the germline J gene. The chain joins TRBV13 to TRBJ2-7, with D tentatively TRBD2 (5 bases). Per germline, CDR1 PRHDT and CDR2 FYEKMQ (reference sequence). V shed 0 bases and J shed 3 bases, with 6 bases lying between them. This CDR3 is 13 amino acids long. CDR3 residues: CASSLGTSYEQYF. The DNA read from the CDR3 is TGTGCCAGCAGCTTAGGAACTAGCTACGAG.

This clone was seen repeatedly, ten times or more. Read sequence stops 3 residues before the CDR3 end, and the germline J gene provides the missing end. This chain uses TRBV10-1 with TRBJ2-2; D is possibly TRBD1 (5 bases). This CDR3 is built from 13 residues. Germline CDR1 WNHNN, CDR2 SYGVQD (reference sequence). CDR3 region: CASSERGNSPLFF. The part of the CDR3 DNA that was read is TGCGCCAGCAGTGAAAGGGGCAATTCACCG.

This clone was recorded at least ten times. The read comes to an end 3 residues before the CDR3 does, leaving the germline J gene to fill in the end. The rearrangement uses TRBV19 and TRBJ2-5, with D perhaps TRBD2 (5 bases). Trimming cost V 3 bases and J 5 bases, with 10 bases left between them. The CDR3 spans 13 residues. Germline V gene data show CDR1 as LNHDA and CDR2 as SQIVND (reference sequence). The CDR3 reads CASSIGLGETQYF. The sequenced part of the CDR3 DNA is TGTGCCAGTAGTATTGGACTCGGGGAGACC.

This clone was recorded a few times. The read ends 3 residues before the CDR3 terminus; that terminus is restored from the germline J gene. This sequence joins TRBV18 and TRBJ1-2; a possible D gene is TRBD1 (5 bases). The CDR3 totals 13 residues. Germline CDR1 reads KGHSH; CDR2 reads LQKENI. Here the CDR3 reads CASSRDGGDDYTF. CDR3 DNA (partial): TGTGCCAGCTCAAGGGACGGGGGAGACGAC.

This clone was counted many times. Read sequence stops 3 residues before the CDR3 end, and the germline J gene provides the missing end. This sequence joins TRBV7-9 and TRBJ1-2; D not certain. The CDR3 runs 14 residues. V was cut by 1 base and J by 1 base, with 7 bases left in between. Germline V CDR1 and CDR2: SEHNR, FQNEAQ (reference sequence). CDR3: CASSLEGSNYGYTF. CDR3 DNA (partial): TGTGCCAGCAGCTTAGAGGGCAGTAACTATGGC.

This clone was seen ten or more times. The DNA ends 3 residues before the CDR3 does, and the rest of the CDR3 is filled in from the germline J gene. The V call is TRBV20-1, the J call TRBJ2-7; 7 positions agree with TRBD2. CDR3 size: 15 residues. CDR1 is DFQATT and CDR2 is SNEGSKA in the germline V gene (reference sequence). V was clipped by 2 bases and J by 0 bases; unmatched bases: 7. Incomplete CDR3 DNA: TGCAGTGCTAGACACGGCGGGAGAAACTCCTACGAG. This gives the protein CSARHGGRNSYE. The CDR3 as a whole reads CSARHGGRNSYEQYF.